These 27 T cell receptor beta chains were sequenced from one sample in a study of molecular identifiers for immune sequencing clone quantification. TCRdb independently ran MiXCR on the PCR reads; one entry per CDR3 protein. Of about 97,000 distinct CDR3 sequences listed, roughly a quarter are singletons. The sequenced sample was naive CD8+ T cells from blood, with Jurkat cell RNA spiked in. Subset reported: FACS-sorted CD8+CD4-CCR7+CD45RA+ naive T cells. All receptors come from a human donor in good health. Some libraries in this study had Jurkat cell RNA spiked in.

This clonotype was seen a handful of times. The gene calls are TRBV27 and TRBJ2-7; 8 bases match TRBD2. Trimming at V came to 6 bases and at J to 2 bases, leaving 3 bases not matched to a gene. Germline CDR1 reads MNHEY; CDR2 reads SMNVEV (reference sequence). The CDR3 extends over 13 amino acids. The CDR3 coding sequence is TGTGCCAGCAGGACTAGCGCGACCTACGAGCAGTACTTC. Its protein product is CASRTSATYEQYF.

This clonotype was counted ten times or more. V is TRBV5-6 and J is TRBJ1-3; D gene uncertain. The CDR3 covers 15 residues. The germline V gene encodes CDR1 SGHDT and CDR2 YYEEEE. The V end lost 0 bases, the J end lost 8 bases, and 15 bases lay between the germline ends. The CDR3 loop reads CASSLAVARSDTIYF. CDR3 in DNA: TGTGCCAGCAGCTTGGCCGTGGCCAGGTCGGACACCATATATTTT.

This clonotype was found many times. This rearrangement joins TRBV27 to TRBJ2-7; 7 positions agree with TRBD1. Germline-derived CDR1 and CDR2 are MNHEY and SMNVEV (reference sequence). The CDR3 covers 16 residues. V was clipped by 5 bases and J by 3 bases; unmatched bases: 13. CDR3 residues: CASSPYQPGQSYEQYF. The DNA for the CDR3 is TGTGCCAGCAGTCCCTATCAGCCGGGACAGAGCTACGAGCAGTACTTC.

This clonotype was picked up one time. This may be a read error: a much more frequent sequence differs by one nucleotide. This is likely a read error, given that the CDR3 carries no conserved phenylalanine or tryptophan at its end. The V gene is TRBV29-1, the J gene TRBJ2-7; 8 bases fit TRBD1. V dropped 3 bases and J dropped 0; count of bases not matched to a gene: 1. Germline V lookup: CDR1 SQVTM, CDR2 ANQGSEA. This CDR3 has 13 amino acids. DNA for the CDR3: TGCAGCGTTGAGGGACAGGACTCCTACGAGCAGTACATC. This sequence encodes CSVEGQDSYEQYI.

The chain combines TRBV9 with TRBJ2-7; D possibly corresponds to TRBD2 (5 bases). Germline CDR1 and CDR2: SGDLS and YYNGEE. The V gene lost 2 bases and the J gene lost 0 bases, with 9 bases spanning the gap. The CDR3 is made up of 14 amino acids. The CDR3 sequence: CASSVSSTSYEQYF. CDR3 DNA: TGTGCCAGCAGCGTCTCTAGCACCTCCTACGAGCAGTACTTC.

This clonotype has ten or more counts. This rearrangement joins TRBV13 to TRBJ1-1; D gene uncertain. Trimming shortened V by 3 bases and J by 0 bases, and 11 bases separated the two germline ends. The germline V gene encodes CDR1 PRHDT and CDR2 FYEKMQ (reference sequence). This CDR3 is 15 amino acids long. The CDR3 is CASSLRLPMNTEAFF. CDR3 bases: TGTGCCAGCAGCTTGAGGCTTCCCATGAACACTGAAGCTTTCTTT.

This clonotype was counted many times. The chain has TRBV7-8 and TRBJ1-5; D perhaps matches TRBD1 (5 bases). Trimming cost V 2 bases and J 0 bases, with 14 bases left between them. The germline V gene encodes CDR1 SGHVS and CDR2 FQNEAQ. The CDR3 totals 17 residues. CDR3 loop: CASSLRGGPYSNQPQHF. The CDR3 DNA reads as TGTGCCAGCAGCTTACGGGGGGGTCCTTATAGCAATCAGCCCCAGCATTTT.

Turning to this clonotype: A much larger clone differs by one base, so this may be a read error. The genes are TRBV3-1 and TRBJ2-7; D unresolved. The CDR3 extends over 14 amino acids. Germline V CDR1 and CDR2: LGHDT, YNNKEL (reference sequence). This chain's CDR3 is CASSQGPSSCEQYF. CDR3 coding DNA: TGTGCCAGCAGCCAAGGTCCGTCCTCCTGCGAGCAGTACTTC.

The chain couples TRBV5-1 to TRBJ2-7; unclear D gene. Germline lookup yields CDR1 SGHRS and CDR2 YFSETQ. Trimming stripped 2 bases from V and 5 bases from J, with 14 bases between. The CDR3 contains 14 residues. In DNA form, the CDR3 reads TGCGCCAGCAGCTTCTCCCCCTTGGCCGACGAGCAGTACTTC. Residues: CASSFSPLADEQYF.

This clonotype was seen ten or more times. CDR3 in amino acids: CASSQGHKNTEAFF. The DNA for the CDR3 is TGCGCCAGCAGCCAGGGACATAAGAACACTGAAGCTTTCTTT. J is TRBJ1-1 and V is TRBV5-1, with a weak D call TRBD1 (6 bases). The CDR3 runs to 14 residues. Per the germline V gene, CDR1 is SGHRS and CDR2 is YFSETQ. Trimming took 4 bases from V and 1 from J, leaving 11 bases between them.

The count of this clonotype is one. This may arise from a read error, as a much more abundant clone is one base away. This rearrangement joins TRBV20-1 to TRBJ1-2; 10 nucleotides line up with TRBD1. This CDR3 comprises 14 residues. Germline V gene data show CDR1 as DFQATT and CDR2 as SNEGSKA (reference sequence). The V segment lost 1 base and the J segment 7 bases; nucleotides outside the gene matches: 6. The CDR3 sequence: CSARGPTGGRGYTF. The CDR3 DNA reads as TGCAGTGCTAGAGGTCCGACAGGGGGCCGTGGCTACACCTTC.

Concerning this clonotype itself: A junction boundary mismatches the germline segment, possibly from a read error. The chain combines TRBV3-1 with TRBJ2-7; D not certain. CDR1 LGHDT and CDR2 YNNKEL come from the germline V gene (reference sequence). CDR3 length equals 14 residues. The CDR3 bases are TGTGCCAGCAGCCAAGTCCTAAGCTCCTACGAGCAGCACTTC. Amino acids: CASSQVLSSYEQHF.

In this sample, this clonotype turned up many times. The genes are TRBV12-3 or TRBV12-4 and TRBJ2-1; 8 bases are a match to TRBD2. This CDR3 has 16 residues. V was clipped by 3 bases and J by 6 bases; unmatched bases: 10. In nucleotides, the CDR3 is TGTGCCAGCAGTTTGGAGCGGGGGCCCCCTTTCAATGAGCAGTTCTTC. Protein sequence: CASSLERGPPFNEQFF.

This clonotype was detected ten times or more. The CDR3 sequence: CASSPGTGSTEAFF. In DNA form, the CDR3 reads TGTGCCAGCAGTCCAGGGACGGGTTCGACTGAAGCTTTCTTT. The chain combines TRBV27 with TRBJ1-1, with D maybe TRBD1 (5 bases). Deletions cut 5 bases from V and 5 bases from J, with 15 bases between. This CDR3 has 14 amino acids. Germline V CDR1 and CDR2: MNHEY, SMNVEV (reference sequence).

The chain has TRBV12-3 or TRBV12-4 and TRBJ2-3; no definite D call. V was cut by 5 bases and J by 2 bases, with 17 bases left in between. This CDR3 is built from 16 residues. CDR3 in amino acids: CASSTTSRRLTDTQYF. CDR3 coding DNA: TGTGCCAGCAGTACGACCAGCAGGCGACTCACAGATACGCAGTATTTT.

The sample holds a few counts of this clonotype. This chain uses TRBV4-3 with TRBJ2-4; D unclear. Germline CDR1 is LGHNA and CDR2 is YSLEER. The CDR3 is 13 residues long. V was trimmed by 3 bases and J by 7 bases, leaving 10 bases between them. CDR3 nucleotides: TGCGCCAGCAGCCATCCGGACGGTAACATTCAGTACTTC. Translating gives CASSHPDGNIQYF.

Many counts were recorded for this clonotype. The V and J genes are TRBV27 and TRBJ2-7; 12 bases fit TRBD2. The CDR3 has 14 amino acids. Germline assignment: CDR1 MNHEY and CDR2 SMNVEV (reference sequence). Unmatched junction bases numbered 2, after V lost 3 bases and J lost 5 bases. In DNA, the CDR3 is TGTGCCAGCAGTTTCTGGACTAGCGGGGACGAGCAGTACTTC. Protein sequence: CASSFWTSGDEQYF.

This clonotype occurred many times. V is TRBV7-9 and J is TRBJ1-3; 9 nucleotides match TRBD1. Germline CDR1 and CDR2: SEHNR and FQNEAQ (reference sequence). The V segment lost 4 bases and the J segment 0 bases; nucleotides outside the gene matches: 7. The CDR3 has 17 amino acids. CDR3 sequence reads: CASSYRDRDLSGNTIYF. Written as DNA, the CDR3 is TGTGCCAGCAGCTACCGGGACAGGGACCTCTCTGGAAACACCATATATTTT.

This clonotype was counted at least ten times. In DNA form, the CDR3 reads TGCAGTGCCATTTCCCACCGGGACAGGGGGCATACCGGGGAGCTGTTTTTT. Translated, it gives CSAISHRDRGHTGELFF. The chain is built from TRBV20-1 and TRBJ2-2, with 12 bases matching TRBD1. Germline lookup yields CDR1 DFQATT and CDR2 SNEGSKA (reference sequence). Trimming cost V 6 bases and J 5 bases; bases outside gene matches: 13. This CDR3 comprises 17 residues.

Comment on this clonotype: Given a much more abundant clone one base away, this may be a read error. The CDR3: CSVGDQGSYEQYF. Here the CDR3 DNA reads TGCAGCGTTGGAGATCAGGGGAGCTACGAGCAGTACTTC. V gene TRBV29-1 combines with J gene TRBJ2-7, with D maybe TRBD1 (6 bases). Per the germline V gene, CDR1 is SQVTM and CDR2 is ANQGSEA. This CDR3 has 13 amino acids. V lost 4 bases, J lost 3 bases, and 13 bases lay in between.

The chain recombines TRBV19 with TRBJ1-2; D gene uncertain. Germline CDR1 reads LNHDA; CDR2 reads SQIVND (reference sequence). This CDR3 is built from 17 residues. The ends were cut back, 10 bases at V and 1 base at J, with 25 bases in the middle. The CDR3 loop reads CATRPSASEIFNYGYTF. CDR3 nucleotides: TGTGCCACCCGACCTTCAGCGTCCGAAATCTTTAACTATGGCTACACCTTC. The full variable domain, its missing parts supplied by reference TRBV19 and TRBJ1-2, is DGGITQSPKYLFRKEGQNVTLSCEQNLNHDAMYWYRQDPGQGLRLIYYSQIVNDFQKGDIAEGYSVSREKKESFPLTVTSAQKNPTAFYLCATRPSASEIFNYGYTFGSGTRLTVV.

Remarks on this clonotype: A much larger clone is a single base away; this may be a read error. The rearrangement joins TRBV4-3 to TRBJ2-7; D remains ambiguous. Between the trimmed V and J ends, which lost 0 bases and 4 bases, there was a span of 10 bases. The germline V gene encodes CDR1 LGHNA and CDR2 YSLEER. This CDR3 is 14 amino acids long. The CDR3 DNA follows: TGCGCCAGCAGCCAAGAAGGCAGAACTTACGAGCAGTACTTC. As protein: CASSQEGRTYEQYF.

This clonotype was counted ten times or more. The CDR3 sequence is CSARTIGTSGTSTDTQYF. In DNA form, the CDR3 reads TGCAGTGCTAGGACGATCGGGACTAGCGGGACGAGCACAGATACGCAGTATTTT. The gene calls are TRBV20-1 and TRBJ2-3, with TRBD2 matching 13 bases. V dropped 3 bases and J dropped 0; count of bases not matched to a gene: 9. The CDR3 contains 18 residues. Looked up from germline, CDR1 is DFQATT and CDR2 is SNEGSKA (reference sequence).

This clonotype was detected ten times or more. CDR3 bases: TGCAGTGCTAGATGGGGGACAGGGACTCCCTACGAGCAGTACTTC. Protein sequence: CSARWGTGTPYEQYF. This chain joins TRBV20-1 and TRBJ2-7, with 9 bases matching TRBD1. Trimming cost V 2 bases and J 2 bases; bases outside gene matches: 7. The CDR3 consists of 15 residues. Germline-derived CDR1 and CDR2 are DFQATT and SNEGSKA (reference sequence).

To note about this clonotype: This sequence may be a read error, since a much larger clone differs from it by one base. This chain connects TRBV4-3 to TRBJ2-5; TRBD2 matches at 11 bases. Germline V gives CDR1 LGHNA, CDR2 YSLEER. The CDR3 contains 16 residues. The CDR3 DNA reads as TGCGCCAGCAGCCCCCGTATAGCGGGGGGGCAAGAGCCCCAGTACTTC. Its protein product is CASSPRIAGGQEPQYF.

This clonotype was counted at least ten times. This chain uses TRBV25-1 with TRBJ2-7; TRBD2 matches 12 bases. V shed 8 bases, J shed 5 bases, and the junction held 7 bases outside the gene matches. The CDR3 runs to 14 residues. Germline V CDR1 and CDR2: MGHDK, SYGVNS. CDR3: CASGLAGGFHEQYF. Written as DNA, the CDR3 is TGTGCCAGCGGGCTAGCGGGGGGGTTCCACGAGCAGTACTTC.

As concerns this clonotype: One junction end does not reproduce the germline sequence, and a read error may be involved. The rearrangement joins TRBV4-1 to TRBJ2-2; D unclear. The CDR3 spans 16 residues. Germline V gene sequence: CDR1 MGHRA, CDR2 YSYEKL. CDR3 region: CASSQVPVTNTEELFF. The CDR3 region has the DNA TGCGCCAGCAGCCAAGTTCCAGTTACGAACACCGAGGAGCTGTTTTTT.